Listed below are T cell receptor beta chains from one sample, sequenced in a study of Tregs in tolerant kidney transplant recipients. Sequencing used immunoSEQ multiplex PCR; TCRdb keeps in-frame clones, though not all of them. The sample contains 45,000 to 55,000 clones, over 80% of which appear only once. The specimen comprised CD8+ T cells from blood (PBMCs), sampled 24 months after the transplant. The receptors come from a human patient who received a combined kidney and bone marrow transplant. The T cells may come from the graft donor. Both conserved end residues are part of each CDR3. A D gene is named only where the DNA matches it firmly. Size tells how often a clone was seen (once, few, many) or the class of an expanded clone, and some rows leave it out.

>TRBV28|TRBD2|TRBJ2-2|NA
CASSLPVFGGTRNTGELFF
TGTGCCAGCAGTTTACCCGTGTTTGGCGGGACTAGAAACACCGGGGAGCTGTTTTTT
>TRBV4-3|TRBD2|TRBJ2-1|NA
CASSRPTSGGYNEQFF
TGCGCCAGCAGCCGCCCCACTAGCGGGGGATACAATGAGCAGTTCTTC
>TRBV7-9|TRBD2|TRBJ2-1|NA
CASSLAGGRASNEQFF
TGTGCCAGCAGCTTAGCCGGCGGGAGGGCCAGCAATGAGCAGTTCTTC
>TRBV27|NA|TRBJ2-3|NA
CASSLTGWENTQYF
TGTGCCAGCAGTTTAACAGGGTGGGAAAATACGCAGTATTTT
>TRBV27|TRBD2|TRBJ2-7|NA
CASSPLPGLAGTYEQYF
TGTGCCAGCAGTCCCCTCCCTGGACTAGCGGGAACCTACGAGCAGTACTTC
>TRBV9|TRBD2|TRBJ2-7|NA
CASSALAGAHYEQYF
TGTGCCAGCAGCGCCCTAGCGGGGGCGCACTACGAGCAGTACTTC
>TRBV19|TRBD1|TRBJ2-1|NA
CASSIPRGTYNEQFF
TGTGCCAGTAGTATTCCCAGGGGGACCTACAATGAGCAGTTCTTC
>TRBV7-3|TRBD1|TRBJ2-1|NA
CASSLTRTGGGNEQFF
TGTGCCAGCAGCTTAACGAGGACAGGGGGAGGCAATGAGCAGTTCTTC
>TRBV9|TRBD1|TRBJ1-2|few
CASSVEQGANYGYTF
TGTGCCAGCAGCGTAGAACAGGGGGCGAACTATGGCTACACCTTC
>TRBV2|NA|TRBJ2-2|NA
CASSDDTTGELFF
TGTGCCAGCAGTGATGACACCACCGGGGAGCTGTTTTTT
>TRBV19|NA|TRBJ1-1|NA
CASEGHPNTEAFF
TGTGCCTCAGAGGGACATCCGAACACTGAAGCTTTCTTT
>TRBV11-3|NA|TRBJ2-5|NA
CASSPDSRETQYF
TGTGCCAGCAGCCCAGACAGCCGGGAGACCCAGTACTTC
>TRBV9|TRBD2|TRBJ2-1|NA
CASSVGISGSGKFF
TGTGCCAGCAGCGTCGGAATTAGCGGGAGTGGGAAGTTCTTC
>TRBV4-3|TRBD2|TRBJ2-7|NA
CASSKGGGSYEQYF
TGCGCCAGCAGCAAAGGCGGGGGGTCCTACGAGCAGTACTTC
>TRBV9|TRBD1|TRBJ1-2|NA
CASSPWDRAYGYTF
TGTGCCAGCAGCCCATGGGACAGGGCCTATGGCTACACCTTC
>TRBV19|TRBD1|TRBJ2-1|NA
CASSIGTRGSGNEQFF
TGTGCCAGTAGTATAGGTACCAGGGGGTCCGGCAATGAGCAGTTCTTC
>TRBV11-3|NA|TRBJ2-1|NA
CASSFGTGVYNEQFF
TGTGCCAGCAGCTTCGGTACGGGAGTCTACAATGAGCAGTTCTTC
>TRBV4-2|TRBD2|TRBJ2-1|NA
CASSPPSGRLNEQFF
TGTGCCAGCAGCCCCCCTAGCGGGAGGTTGAATGAGCAGTTCTTC
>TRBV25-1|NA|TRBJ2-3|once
CASLGTRLTDTQYF
TGTGCCAGTCTCGGGACAAGACTCACAGATACGCAGTATTTT
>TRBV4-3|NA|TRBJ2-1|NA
CASSQDLYSNNEQFF
TGCGCCAGCAGCCAAGATCTCTACAGTAACAATGAGCAGTTCTTC
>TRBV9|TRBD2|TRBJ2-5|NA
CASSVGAGGPPGQETQYF
TGTGCCAGCAGCGTAGGGGCGGGAGGGCCCCCCGGACAAGAGACCCAGTACTTC
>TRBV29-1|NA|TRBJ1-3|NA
CSVVDSSSGNTIYF
TGCAGCGTTGTGGACAGTTCCTCTGGAAACACCATATATTTT
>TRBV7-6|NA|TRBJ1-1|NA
CASRAGDTEAFF
TGTGCCAGCAGGGCAGGGGACACTGAAGCTTTCTTT
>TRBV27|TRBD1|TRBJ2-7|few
CASSPLVSGQGFFYEQYF
TGTGCCAGCAGTCCCCTCGTTTCGGGACAGGGGTTCTTCTACGAGCAGTACTTC
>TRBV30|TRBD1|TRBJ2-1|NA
CASSKTGFSYNEQFF
TGTGCCTCATCCAAGACAGGGTTCTCCTACAATGAGCAGTTCTTC
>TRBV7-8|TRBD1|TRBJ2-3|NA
CASSLGFLGQGNTDTQYF
TGTGCCAGCAGCTTAGGTTTTTTAGGACAGGGGAATACAGATACGCAGTATTTT
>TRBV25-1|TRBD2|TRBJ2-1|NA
CASGRGGYNEQFF
TGTGCCAGTGGGCGGGGGGGCTACAATGAGCAGTTCTTC
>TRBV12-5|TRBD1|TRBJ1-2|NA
CASGAPGQGLGYGYTF
TGTGCTAGTGGTGCGCCGGGACAGGGGCTTGGCTATGGCTACACCTTC
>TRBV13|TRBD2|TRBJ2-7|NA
CASSPRLAVFGYEQYF
TGTGCCAGCAGTCCTAGACTAGCGGTCTTTGGCTACGAGCAGTACTTC
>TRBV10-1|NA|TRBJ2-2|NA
CASSVGKLNHRVDTGELFF
TGCGCCAGCAGTGTGGGAAAACTAAACCACAGGGTAGACACCGGGGAGCTGTTTTTT
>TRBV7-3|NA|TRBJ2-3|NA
CASSLDPPSEGADTQYF
TGTGCCAGCAGCCTCGACCCCCCTAGCGAAGGAGCAGATACGCAGTATTTT
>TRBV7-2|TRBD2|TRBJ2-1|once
CASSQLAGGYNEQFF
TGTGCCAGCAGCCAACTAGCGGGAGGCTACAATGAGCAGTTCTTC
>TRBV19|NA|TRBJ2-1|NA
CASSITSYNEQFF
TGTGCCAGTAGTATCACATCCTACAATGAGCAGTTCTTC
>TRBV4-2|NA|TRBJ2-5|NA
CASSHSLLSEQETQYF
TGTGCCAGCAGCCATTCACTCCTCTCCGAGCAAGAGACCCAGTACTTC
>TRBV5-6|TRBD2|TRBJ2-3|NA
CASSSILGLAEADTQYF
TGTGCCAGCAGCTCAATCCTGGGACTAGCGGAGGCAGATACGCAGTATTTT
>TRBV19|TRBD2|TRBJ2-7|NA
CASSITGGSYEQYF
TGTGCCAGTAGTATTACGGGAGGGTCCTACGAGCAGTACTTC
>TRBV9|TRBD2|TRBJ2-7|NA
CASSPSGLGVYEQHF
TGTGCCAGCAGCCCCAGCGGACTAGGGGTCTACGAGCAGCACTTC
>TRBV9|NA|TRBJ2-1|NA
CASSPSLLVEQFF
TGTGCCAGCAGCCCCTCTCTCCTAGTTGAGCAGTTCTTC
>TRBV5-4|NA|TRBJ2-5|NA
CASSGRDNQETQYF
TGTGCCAGCAGCGGCCGGGACAACCAAGAGACCCAGTACTTC
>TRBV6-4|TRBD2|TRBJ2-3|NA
CASILGAGYTDTQYF
TGTGCCAGCATACTGGGAGCGGGATACACAGATACGCAGTATTTT
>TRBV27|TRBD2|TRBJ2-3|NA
CASTPFSGGENPDTQYF
TGTGCCAGCACTCCCTTCTCCGGGGGGGAGAACCCAGATACGCAGTATTTT